These 21 T cell receptor beta chains were sequenced from one sample in a study of response to subunit inactivated influenza vaccine (dated by TCRdb to the late 2010s). The protocol used for the library was RT-PCR. Sequencing used an Illumina HiSeq 2500. TCRdb reanalyzed the raw reads on its own, using fastp at Q25 for trimming and MiXCR for clone calling, and kept in-frame beta chains. CDR3 protein duplicates are merged, each entry listing the most common genes and DNA. Present in this sample are about 540,000 distinct CDR3 sequences, roughly 23% of which were seen just once. The biggest ten clones account for approximately 3% of the sample. The sample also formed part of further work on T cells expressing NK-cell markers. Looking at the second paper: TCR beta cDNA libraries were made by 5'RACE template switching that added a universal primer site and unique molecular identifiers.

The sequenced sample was CD4+ T cells sorted from PBMCs, obtained roughly 12 days after vaccination. The receptors derive from a man aged 45-65 years who received an inactivated influenza vaccine. Donor details come from another sample of the same person, matched by shared clones.

V usage is TRBV5-1 and J usage is TRBJ2-7, with 11 bases fitting TRBD1. V shed 4 bases and J 5 bases; nucleotides not matched to a gene: 8. The CDR3 runs 15 residues. Per the germline V gene, CDR1 is SGHRS and CDR2 is YFSETQ. CDR3 nucleotide sequence: TGCGCCAGCAGCGGGGGGACAGGGGGATACCACGAGCAGTACTTC. Protein: CASSGGTGGYHEQYF.

The chain couples TRBV20-1 to TRBJ2-1; 9 bases fit TRBD2. CDR3 size: 14 residues. Germline V gene data show CDR1 as DFQATT and CDR2 as SNEGSKA (reference sequence). Trimming at V came to 1 base and at J to 13 bases, leaving 11 bases not matched to a gene. The CDR3 DNA sequence: TGCAGTGCTAGAGCCGCAATCGAGCGGGAGGAACAGTTCTTC. As protein: CSARAAIEREEQFF.

This clonotype came up once. CDR3 DNA: TGTGCCAGCAGCCAAAACTCAGGGGGCAGGGGAGATACGCAGTATTTT. Its translation is CASSQNSGGRGDTQYF. V usage is TRBV3-1 and J usage is TRBJ2-3, with 8 bases that match TRBD1. V trimming: 2 bases; J trimming: 5 bases; junction bases outside the gene matches: 9. The CDR3 runs 16 residues. Germline V gene sequence: CDR1 LGHDT, CDR2 YNNKEL (reference sequence).

This clonotype appeared many times. This chain connects TRBV10-3 to TRBJ1-4; D not resolved. CDR1 is ENHRY and CDR2 is SYGVKD in the germline V gene. Trimming stripped 0 bases from V and 4 bases from J, with 18 bases between. The CDR3 is 18 residues long. The CDR3 sequence: CAISESNSTLALNEKLFF. The CDR3 DNA reads TGTGCCATCAGTGAGTCAAACTCCACCCTGGCCCTTAATGAAAAACTGTTTTTT.

This chain joins TRBV28 and TRBJ1-5, with TRBD1 matching over 7 bases. The J segment lost 3 bases and the V segment lost 2 bases, leaving 7 bases of the junction unmatched. The CDR3 is 16 residues long. The germline V gene encodes CDR1 MDHEN and CDR2 SYDVKM. The CDR3 DNA reads as TGTGCCAGCAGTTTAGCGATGACAGGGCACAATCAGCCCCAGCATTTT. Translation: CASSLAMTGHNQPQHF. The full variable domain, its missing parts supplied by reference TRBV28 and TRBJ1-5, is DVKVTQSSRYLVKRTGEKVFLECVQDMDHENMFWYRQDPGLGLRLIYFSYDVKMKEKGDIPEGYSVSREKKERFSLILESASTNQTSMYLCASSLAMTGHNQPQHFGDGTRLSIL.

The chain joins TRBV7-9 to TRBJ2-5, with D maybe TRBD2 (5 bases). V lost 6 bases to trimming and J lost 0 bases, with 8 bases between them. Germline V CDR1 and CDR2: SEHNR, FQNEAQ (reference sequence). This CDR3 region has 13 residues. The CDR3 DNA is TGTGCCAGCAGTAAGCGGAACCAAGAGACCCAGTACTTC. Translation gives CASSKRNQETQYF.

This clonotype was seen more than once but under ten times. The V gene is TRBV7-2, the J gene TRBJ1-2, with TRBD1 matching over 9 bases. V trimming: 4 bases; J trimming: 6 bases; junction bases outside the gene matches: 3. This CDR3 has 13 residues. Germline lookup yields CDR1 SGHTA and CDR2 FQGNSA. The CDR3 DNA reads TGTGCCAGCAGCTACCGGACAGGGGATGGCTACACCTTC. This encodes CASSYRTGDGYTF.

The table lists this clonotype with a few counts. The chain couples TRBV7-9 to TRBJ2-7, with 12 bases fitting TRBD1. The CDR3 extends over 16 amino acids. Germline V CDR1 and CDR2: SEHNR, FQNEAQ (reference sequence). V shed 4 bases and J 4 bases; nucleotides not matched to a gene: 8. This CDR3 reads CASSSIPGQGAYEQYF. For the CDR3, the DNA is TGTGCCAGCAGCTCTATCCCGGGACAGGGGGCTTACGAGCAGTACTTC.

This rearrangement joins TRBV5-1 to TRBJ1-2; 7 nucleotides line up with TRBD1. The V segment lost 2 bases and the J segment 6 bases; nucleotides outside the gene matches: 4. The CDR3 is 13 residues long. Germline CDR1 is SGHRS and CDR2 is YFSETQ. The CDR3 here is CASSFDRDDGYTF. DNA of the CDR3: TGCGCCAGCAGCTTCGACAGGGACGATGGCTACACCTTC.

This clonotype was detected only a few times. The chain couples TRBV5-6 to TRBJ2-1; D gene ambiguous. The CDR3 loop spans 15 amino acids. The germline CDR1 and CDR2 sequences are SGHDT and YYEEEE. V was trimmed by 4 bases and J by 0 bases, leaving 11 bases between them. The CDR3: CASSPLGDSYNEQFF. The CDR3 DNA is TGTGCCAGCAGCCCCCTGGGCGACTCCTACAATGAGCAGTTCTTC.

The chain is built from TRBV5-1 and TRBJ2-2, with 7 bases fitting TRBD1. V shed 1 base and J 5 bases; nucleotides not matched to a gene: 8. Germline V gives CDR1 SGHRS, CDR2 YFSETQ. The CDR3 runs to 16 residues. CDR3 protein: CASSLMRGGTTGELFF. The CDR3 DNA sequence: TGCGCCAGCAGCTTGATGCGAGGGGGCACGACCGGGGAGCTGTTTTTT. Together with reference TRBV5-1 and TRBJ2-2, the CDR3 gives the full variable domain: KAGVTQTPRYLIKTRGQQVTLSCSPISGHRSVSWYQQTPGQGLQFLFEYFSETQRNKGNFPGRFSGRQFSNSRSEMNVSTLELGDSALYLCASSLMRGGTTGELFFGEGSRLTVL.

The chain combines TRBV30 with TRBJ1-3; D is undetermined. CDR1 GTSNPN and CDR2 SVGIG come from the germline V gene (reference sequence). V lost 2 bases to trimming and J lost 3 bases, with 8 bases between them. This CDR3 contains 13 residues. This CDR3 is CAWSPGYGNTIYF. The CDR3 bases are TGTGCCTGGAGTCCGGGTTATGGAAACACCATATATTTT.

This clonotype was seen only a few times. This rearrangement joins TRBV4-1 to TRBJ1-6; D not certain. The CDR3 has 16 residues. Trimming pared 4 bases from V and 5 bases from J, leaving 15 bases between. Germline V CDR1 and CDR2: MGHRA, YSYEKL. The CDR3 protein is CASSPAYSADNSPLHF. The CDR3, as DNA: TGCGCCAGCAGCCCGGCCTACAGTGCGGATAATTCACCCCTCCACTTT.

In its sample, this clonotype was seen a few times. The chain links TRBV4-1 to TRBJ1-1; no definite D call. The CDR3 is 16 amino acids. Trimming pared 0 bases from V and 4 bases from J, leaving 15 bases between. Germline loops: CDR1 MGHRA, CDR2 YSYEKL. This CDR3 is CASSQDRRRGFTEAFF. The CDR3 bases are TGCGCCAGCAGCCAAGATAGGAGGCGGGGTTTCACTGAAGCTTTCTTT.

This clonotype was recorded many times. The genes are TRBV29-1 and TRBJ1-1; no clear D gene. Germline V gene data show CDR1 as SQVTM and CDR2 as ANQGSEA. This CDR3 has 11 residues. The V gene lost 1 base and the J gene lost 9 bases, with 9 bases spanning the gap. The CDR3 loop reads CSVEGQPQAFF. DNA of the CDR3: TGCAGCGTTGAAGGTCAGCCCCAAGCTTTCTTT.

This clonotype has only a few counts. The genes are TRBV6-2 or TRBV6-3 and TRBJ2-1, with D perhaps being TRBD1 or TRBD2 (6 bases each). Germline CDR1 reads MNHEY; CDR2 reads SVGEGT. V lost 2 bases and J 0 bases, leaving 20 bases between the germline ends. The length of the CDR3 is 19 residues. CDR3 residues: CASSYPSARGVSSYNEQFF. The CDR3 DNA follows: TGTGCCAGCAGTTACCCCAGTGCGAGGGGGGTAAGCTCCTACAATGAGCAGTTCTTC.

This clonotype was counted many times. The CDR3 loop reads CASSLRPEETQYF. In DNA, the CDR3 is TGTGCCAGCAGTTTAAGACCGGAGGAGACCCAGTACTTC. The chain links TRBV28 to TRBJ2-5; D is ambiguous. This CDR3 has 13 amino acids. Trimming took 2 bases from V and 5 from J, leaving 9 bases between them. Germline CDR1 reads MDHEN; CDR2 reads SYDVKM.

The chain links TRBV6-1 to TRBJ2-1; no reliable D call. This CDR3 spans 13 amino acids. Germline V gene data show CDR1 as MNHNS and CDR2 as SASEGT. V dropped 7 bases and J dropped 6 bases, with 13 bases sitting between them. DNA for the CDR3: TGTGCCAGCACCCCCGTTCTGGGCAATGAGCAGTTCTTC. It codes for CASTPVLGNEQFF.

In its sample, this clonotype was seen a few times. The chain combines TRBV7-2 with TRBJ2-5; D is uncertain. The germline V gene encodes CDR1 SGHTA and CDR2 FQGNSA. This CDR3 comprises 13 residues. Trimming removed 3 bases at V and 5 bases at J, with 10 bases between. The CDR3 is CASSFAKVETQYF. The CDR3 nucleotides read TGTGCCAGCAGCTTTGCTAAAGTCGAGACCCAGTACTTC.

The gene calls are TRBV30 and TRBJ2-1; D is ambiguous. Trimming took off 0 bases at V and 12 bases at J, with 9 bases between the two ends. Germline-derived CDR1 and CDR2 are GTSNPN and SVGIG (reference sequence). The CDR3 is 11 residues long. The CDR3 is CAWSVGRSQFF. The CDR3 region has the DNA TGTGCCTGGAGTGTTGGGCGCTCGCAGTTCTTC.

This clonotype has just a few counts. This sequence joins TRBV7-2 and TRBJ2-1; tentatively, D is TRBD1 (6 bases). Trimming stripped 5 bases from V and 6 bases from J, with 11 bases between. CDR3 length equals 13 residues. Germline loops: CDR1 SGHTA, CDR2 FQGNSA. The CDR3 region has the DNA TGTGCCAGCAGCCCAGCAGGGGTCAATGAGCAGTTCTTC. It specifies CASSPAGVNEQFF.